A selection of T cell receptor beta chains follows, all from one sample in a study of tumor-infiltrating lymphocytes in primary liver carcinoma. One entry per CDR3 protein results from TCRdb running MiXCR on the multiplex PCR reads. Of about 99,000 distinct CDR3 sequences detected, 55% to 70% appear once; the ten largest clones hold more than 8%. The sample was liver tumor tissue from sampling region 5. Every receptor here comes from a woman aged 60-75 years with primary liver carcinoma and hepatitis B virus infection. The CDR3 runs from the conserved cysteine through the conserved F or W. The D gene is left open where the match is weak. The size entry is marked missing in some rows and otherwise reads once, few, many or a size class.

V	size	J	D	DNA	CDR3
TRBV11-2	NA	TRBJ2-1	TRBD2	TGTACCACCAGCAGGAGAGTAGCGGGATGGCCGGGGGATGAGCAGTTCTTC	CTTSRRVAGWPGDEQFF
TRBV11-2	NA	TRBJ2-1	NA	TGTACCAGCAGCTTTATCCCACTGAGGAGCTCATACAATGAGCAGTTCTTC	CTSSFIPLRSSYNEQFF
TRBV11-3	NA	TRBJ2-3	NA	TGTGCCAGCAGCCCCCGACATGGGTCAAGCACAGTTGCGCAGTATTTT	CASSPRHGSSTVAQYF
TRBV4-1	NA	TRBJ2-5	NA	TGCACCAGCAGCCAAGCTGGGGTAGAGATCCAGTACTTC	CTSSQAGVEIQYF
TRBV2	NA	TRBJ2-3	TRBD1	TGTGCCAGCAGTCCAGGGGGCCCGCCAGATACGCAGTATTTT	CASSPGGPPDTQYF
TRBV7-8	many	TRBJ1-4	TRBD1	TGTGCCAGCAGCTTAGAGACAGGGGATGGAAAACTGTTTTTT	CASSLETGDGKLFF
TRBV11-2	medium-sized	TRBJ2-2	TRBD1	TGTGCCAGCAGCCCCCTTCCCGGACAGGGTGGTACCGGGGAGCTGTTTTTT	CASSPLPGQGGTGELFF
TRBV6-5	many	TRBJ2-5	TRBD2	TGTGCCAGCAGTTACTCAGGGGGACTAGATGGGGAGACCCAGTACTTC	CASSYSGGLDGETQYF
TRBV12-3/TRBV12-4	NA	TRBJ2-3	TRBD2	TGTGCCAGCAGTTTACAAAGTGGGAGGGCCATAGATATGCAGTATTTT	CASSLQSGRAIDMQYF
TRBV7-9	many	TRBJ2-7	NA	TGTGCCAGCAGCTTCAGCGAATACGAGCAGTACTTC	CASSFSEYEQYF
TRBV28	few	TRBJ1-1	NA	TGTGCCAGCAGTTACGTATGCTCTAACACCAACACTGAAGCTTTCTTT	CASSYVCSNTNTEAFF
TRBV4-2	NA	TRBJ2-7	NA	TGTGCCAGCAGCCATGCCGGGTCATCTAGCTCCTACGAGCAGTACTTC	CASSHAGSSSSYEQYF
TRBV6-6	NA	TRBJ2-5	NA	TGTGCCAGCAGCAGTAGTGCGGGAAAAGAGACCCAGTACTTC	CASSSSAGKETQYF
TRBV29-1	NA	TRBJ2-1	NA	TGCAGCGTCGACGGGACGGTCTCCTACAATGAGCAGTTCTTC	CSVDGTVSYNEQFF
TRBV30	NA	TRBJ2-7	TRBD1	TGTGCCTGGGGACAGGTTACCTACGAGCAGTACTTC	CAWGQVTYEQYF
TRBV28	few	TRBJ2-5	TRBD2	TGTGCCAGCAGTCCCAGCGGGAGCGGAGAGACCCAGTACTTC	CASSPSGSGETQYF
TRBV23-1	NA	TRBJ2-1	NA	TGCGCCAGCAGTCAATTGTTGGCAGTCCCCCTGGGGGCCTACAATGAGCAGTTCTTC	CASSQLLAVPLGAYNEQFF
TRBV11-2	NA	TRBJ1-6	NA	TGTGCCAGCCGCGGGGGGTATAATCCACCACTCCACTTT	CASRGGYNPPLHF
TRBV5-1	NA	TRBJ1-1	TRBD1	TGCGCCAGCAACTTGGGACAGGGATACACTGAGGCTTTCTTT	CASNLGQGYTEAFF
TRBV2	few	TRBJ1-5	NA	TGTGCCAGCAGTGCGGATAGCAATCAGCCCCAGCATTTT	CASSADSNQPQHF
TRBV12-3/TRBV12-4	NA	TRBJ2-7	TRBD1	TGTGCCAGCATTATGGGGACAGGGAGCTATGAGCAGTACTTC	CASIMGTGSYEQYF
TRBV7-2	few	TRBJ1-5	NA	TGTGCCAGCAGCTTAGGGGACCCCAGCAATCAGCCCCAGCATTTT	CASSLGDPSNQPQHF